The 32 T cell receptor beta chains reported below all come from one sample, sequenced in a study of blood T cell repertoires in COVID-19. Only in-frame clones appear in the TCRdb table, and some are missing; sequencing was by immunoSEQ multiplex PCR. The data contain about 120,000 clones, roughly 80% of them seen just once; the ten biggest clones take up under 11%. Material for sequencing was peripheral blood. Receptors were obtained from a human donor in a cohort sampled during active COVID-19.

The chain has TRBV24-1 and TRBJ2-6; TRBD1 matches at 9 bases. CDR1 is KGHDR and CDR2 is SFDVKD in the germline V gene. V was clipped by 1 base and J by 1 base; unmatched bases: 4. The CDR3 is 18 residues long. CDR3 protein: CATSDFTGGLSGANVLTF. DNA of the CDR3: TGTGCCACCAGTGATTTTACAGGGGGCTTGTCTGGGGCCAACGTCCTGACTTTC.

The chain is built from TRBV2 and TRBJ2-3; TRBD2 matches 14 bases. This CDR3 contains 18 residues. The germline CDR1 and CDR2 sequences are SNHLY and FYNNEI. V was clipped by 4 bases and J by 0 bases; unmatched bases: 6. CDR3 in DNA: TGTGCCAGCAGTGCCGGGACTAGCGGGGGAACAAGCACAGATACGCAGTATTTT. This gives the protein CASSAGTSGGTSTDTQYF.

The chain recombines TRBV7-6 with TRBJ1-2; weak D call: TRBD1 (5 bases). CDR1 and CDR2 (germline): SGHVS, FNYEAQ. CDR3 size: 14 residues. Between the trimmed V and J ends, which lost 2 bases and 2 bases, there was a span of 9 bases. DNA for the CDR3: TGTGCCAGCAGCTTAAGTACAGGAAACTATGGCTACACCTTC. Amino acid sequence: CASSLSTGNYGYTF.

The rearrangement joins TRBV7-9 to TRBJ2-7; D might be TRBD2 (7 bases). V was cut by 4 bases and J by 2 bases, with 15 bases left in between. The CDR3 length is 15 residues. Germline loops: CDR1 SEHNR, CDR2 FQNEAQ (reference sequence). The CDR3 DNA reads as TGTGCCAGCAGCTCCATAGGGGGGGGAACCTACGAGCAGTACTTC. It encodes CASSSIGGGTYEQYF.

The rearrangement joins TRBV7-9 to TRBJ1-6; tentative D call: TRBD1 (5 bases). CDR1 is SEHNR, CDR2 FQNEAQ, per germline (reference sequence). The V and J ends lost 5 bases and 11 bases respectively, with 10 bases between them. This CDR3 is 12 amino acids long. The CDR3 nucleotides read TGTGCCAGCAGCGGGGGGACCCCACCCCTCCACTTT. This gives the protein CASSGGTPPLHF.

This clone was found a few times. This sequence joins TRBV29-1 and TRBJ2-1; perhaps TRBD2 as D (6 bases). This CDR3 is built from 19 residues. The germline V gene encodes CDR1 SQVTM and CDR2 ANQGSEA. V was cut by 3 bases and J by 0 bases, with 24 bases left in between. The CDR3 spells CSVDPSGISSASSYNEQFF. As DNA, the CDR3 is TGCAGCGTTGACCCCTCTGGTATTTCTAGCGCCAGCTCCTACAATGAGCAGTTCTTC.

The chain recombines TRBV5-1 with TRBJ2-3; TRBD2 agrees at 8 bases. Germline CDR1 is SGHRS and CDR2 is YFSETQ. The CDR3 contains 14 residues. V was pared by 0 bases and J by 6 bases, with 3 bases of the junction left unmatched. CDR3 bases: TGCGCCAGCAGCTTGGCTCGGACTAGCGATACGCAGTATTTT. As protein: CASSLARTSDTQYF.

This chain connects TRBV5-6 to TRBJ1-5; D may be TRBD1 (5 bases). The CDR3 has 16 residues. V shed 0 bases and J shed 1 base, with 11 bases lying between them. Germline V CDR1 and CDR2: SGHDT, YYEEEE. CDR3 nucleotide sequence: TGTGCCAGCAGCTTGGTGTTCAGGGAAAGCAATCAGCCCCAGCATTTT. Translation gives CASSLVFRESNQPQHF.

The genes are TRBV5-4 and TRBJ2-7; TRBD2 matches at 12 bases. Looked up from germline, CDR1 is SGHNT and CDR2 is YYREEE (reference sequence). There are 18 residues in the CDR3. The V gene end was trimmed by 3 bases and the J gene end by 4 bases; junction bases not matched to a gene: 14. CDR3 nucleotide sequence: TGTGCCAGCAGCTACTCCCCTAGCGGGAGGGTATGGGCTTACGAGCAGTACTTC. Its translation is CASSYSPSGRVWAYEQYF.

Worth noting for this clone: This sample includes further DNA sequences coding for the same CDR3. The chain couples TRBV12-3 or TRBV12-4 to TRBJ1-6; tentatively, D is TRBD1 (5 bases). The CDR3 runs 12 residues. V shed 6 bases and J shed 6 bases, with 6 bases lying between them. CDR3 protein: CASSQGNSPLHF. In DNA form, the CDR3 reads TGTGCCAGCAGCCAGGGTAATTCACCCCTCCACTTT.

DNA of the CDR3: TGTGCCAGCAGCCCTTCCGTACCGGGACACCGATCCTACGAGCAGTACTTC. Translating it yields CASSPSVPGHRSYEQYF. This sequence joins TRBV7-9 and TRBJ2-7; tentatively, D is TRBD1 (6 bases). V lost 5 bases and J lost 1, with 21 bases in between. The CDR3 has 17 amino acids. Looked up from germline, CDR1 is SEHNR and CDR2 is FQNEAQ (reference sequence).

The rearrangement links TRBV19 to TRBJ1-3, with D maybe TRBD1 (6 bases). Germline V gene data show CDR1 as LNHDA and CDR2 as SQIVND (reference sequence). The CDR3 loop spans 16 amino acids. The ends were cut back, 3 bases at V and 4 bases at J, with 16 bases in the middle. The CDR3 reads CASSITGRVRGNTIYF. Here the CDR3 DNA reads TGTGCCAGTAGTATTACAGGGAGGGTTAGAGGAAACACCATATATTTT.

V is TRBV5-4 and J is TRBJ1-2; possible D gene TRBD1, 5 bases. Germline CDR1 is SGHNT and CDR2 is YYREEE (reference sequence). Trimming pared 1 base from V and 4 bases from J, leaving 11 bases between. This CDR3 spans 14 amino acids. This chain's CDR3 is CASSLTGDSYGYTF. CDR3 DNA sequence: TGTGCCAGCAGCTTGACAGGAGATTCCTATGGCTACACCTTC.

The chain combines TRBV3-1 (or the pseudogene TRBV3-2) with TRBJ1-5; 7 bases line up with TRBD1. The CDR3 consists of 16 residues. The trim removed 1 base at V and 6 bases at J, leaving 9 bases unmatched. Germline loops: CDR1 LGHDT, CDR2 YNNKEL (reference sequence). CDR3 region: CASSQAGDRESQPQHF. The CDR3 nucleotides are TGTGCCAGCAGCCAAGCCGGAGACAGGGAGTCTCAGCCCCAGCATTTT.

This chain links TRBV30 with TRBJ1-5, with D uncertain. Trimming pared 1 base from V and 7 bases from J, leaving 14 bases between. Germline lookup yields CDR1 GTSNPN and CDR2 SVGIG (reference sequence). The length of the CDR3 is 14 residues. In DNA form, the CDR3 reads TGTGCCTGGAGTGCAGACACCAGCCCCCAGCCCCAGCATTTT. Translating gives CAWSADTSPQPQHF.

This clone was seen once. The chain employs TRBV12-3 or TRBV12-4 and TRBJ2-7, with D hard to call. Trimming shortened V by 1 base and J by 4 bases, and 8 bases separated the two germline ends. This CDR3 comprises 13 residues. Here the CDR3 DNA reads TGTGCCAGCAGTTTAGAAGTAGAATACGAGCAGTACTTC. Encoded protein: CASSLEVEYEQYF.

The chain carries TRBV19 and TRBJ2-3; 11 nucleotides align to TRBD2. Trimming cost V 4 bases and J 5 bases; bases outside gene matches: 2. CDR1 LNHDA and CDR2 SQIVND come from the germline V gene (reference sequence). This CDR3 contains 14 residues. This CDR3 reads CASSSTSGRDTQYF. CDR3 nucleotide sequence: TGTGCCAGTAGTAGTACTAGCGGGAGAGATACGCAGTATTTT.

The chain is built from TRBV18 and TRBJ1-2; unclear D gene. CDR1 is KGHSH, CDR2 LQKENI, per germline. This CDR3 contains 14 residues. The V gene lost 1 base and the J gene lost 3 bases, with 9 bases spanning the gap. CDR3 residues: CASSPLEGHYGYTF. The CDR3 DNA is TGTGCCAGCTCACCACTTGAGGGCCACTATGGCTACACCTTC. Full variable domain (rest looked up from reference TRBV18 and TRBJ1-2): NAGVMQNPRHLVRRRGQEARLRCSPMKGHSHVYWYRQLPEEGLKFMVYLQKENIIDESGMPKERFSAEFPKEGPSILRIQQVVRGDSAAYFCASSPLEGHYGYTFGSGTRLTVV.

CDR3 sequence: CASRAGAKSPLHF. The CDR3 DNA is TGCGCCAGCAGGGCAGGGGCGAAATCACCCCTCCACTTT. The rearrangement joins TRBV5-1 to TRBJ1-6; the D gene is possibly TRBD1 (6 bases). In germline, CDR1 is SGHRS, CDR2 YFSETQ. Between the trimmed V and J ends, which lost 5 bases and 10 bases, there was a span of 13 bases. CDR3 length: 13 amino acids.

V gene TRBV28 combines with J gene TRBJ2-1; 7 bases fit TRBD2. Germline V gene sequence: CDR1 MDHEN, CDR2 SYDVKM. CDR3 size: 16 residues. Trimming took 3 bases from V and 3 from J; bases not matched to a gene: 8. CDR3 region: CASSLPGRGDYNEQFF. In DNA form, the CDR3 reads TGTGCCAGCAGTTTGCCTGGGAGGGGAGACTACAATGAGCAGTTCTTC.

This clone was seen more than once but under ten times. The rearrangement joins TRBV5-4 to TRBJ1-1, with TRBD1 as a possible D gene (6 bases). Germline V gene data show CDR1 as SGHNT and CDR2 as YYREEE (reference sequence). The CDR3 totals 14 residues. The V and J ends lost 4 bases and 5 bases respectively, with 15 bases between them. The CDR3 nucleotides are TGTGCCAGCAGCCCGGGGGGGCGAGAGACTGAAGCTTTCTTT. It encodes CASSPGGRETEAFF.

V and J are TRBV15 and TRBJ1-1, with a tentative D call TRBD1 (5 bases). CDR1 and CDR2 (germline): LNHNV, YYDKDF (reference sequence). CDR3 length: 14 amino acids. V was pared by 0 bases and J by 5 bases, with 10 bases between. The DNA of the CDR3 is TGTGCCACCAGCAGAGACAAGGGGACTACTGAAGCTTTCTTT. This gives the protein CATSRDKGTTEAFF.

This chain joins TRBV7-2 and TRBJ2-7, with 7 nucleotides matching TRBD1. The junction had 8 bases not matched to a gene; V was cut back by 6 bases and J by 0 bases. Germline assignment: CDR1 SGHTA and CDR2 FQGNSA. The CDR3 loop spans 15 amino acids. CDR3 bases: TGTGCCAGCAGAAAAGGACAGGAGAGCTCCTACGAGCAGTACTTC. Translation: CASRKGQESSYEQYF.

In its sample, this clone was seen once. The gene calls are TRBV27 and TRBJ2-7, with a possible D match to TRBD2 (6 bases). CDR3 size: 14 residues. The V gene's germline CDR1 is MNHEY and CDR2 SMNVEV (reference sequence). The ends were cut back, 11 bases at V and 3 bases at J, with 20 bases in the middle. In nucleotides, the CDR3 is TGTGCCGCCTCGCCCGGGGCCGGGGGCTACGAGCAGTACTTC. Translated, it gives CAASPGAGGYEQYF.

This clone was seen only once. The CDR3 nucleotides are TGTGCCGGGGCGGGGGGGACCGCCAACGAGCAGTACTTC. Protein: CAGAGGTANEQYF. V and J are TRBV10-3 and TRBJ2-7, with TRBD2 identical over 9 bases. The CDR3 contains 13 residues. V lost 11 bases and J lost 5; bases outside the gene matches: 10. The germline CDR1 and CDR2 sequences are ENHRY and SYGVKD.

The chain combines TRBV28 with TRBJ1-2; a possible D gene is TRBD1 (5 bases). This CDR3 spans 15 amino acids. Germline V gives CDR1 MDHEN, CDR2 SYDVKM. Trimming cost V 3 bases and J 5 bases, with 16 bases left between them. The CDR3 sequence: CASSLSHLGLYGYTF. In DNA form, the CDR3 reads TGTGCCAGCAGTTTGTCGCACTTGGGACTTTATGGCTACACCTTC.

The chain recombines TRBV30 with TRBJ1-1; 8 bases agree with TRBD1. CDR3 length: 14 residues. CDR1 is GTSNPN, CDR2 SVGIG, per germline (reference sequence). Germline trimming cut 2 bases from V and 1 base from J; bases unmatched to any gene: 3. DNA for the CDR3: TGTGCCTGGAGTCCCGGGACAGGGAACACTGAAGCTTTCTTT. It encodes CAWSPGTGNTEAFF.

This clone occurred once. The chain couples TRBV29-1 to TRBJ2-6; possible D gene TRBD1, 8 bases. The germline gives CDR1 SQVTM, CDR2 ANQGSEA. Between the trimmed V and J ends, which lost 5 bases and 0 bases, there was a span of 14 bases. The CDR3 has 16 residues. CDR3 loop: CSVKGGTGSGANVLTF. DNA for the CDR3: TGCAGCGTTAAGGGAGGGACAGGCTCTGGGGCCAACGTCCTGACTTTC. The full variable domain, in which reference TRBV29-1 and TRBJ2-6 provide the parts outside the CDR3, is SAVISQKPSRDICQRGTSLTIQCQVDSQVTMMFWYRQQPGQSLTLIATANQGSEATYESGFVIDKFPISRPNLTFSTLTVSNMSPEDSSIYLCSVKGGTGSGANVLTFGAGSRLTVL.

This chain uses TRBV6-5 with TRBJ1-6; a possible D gene is TRBD1 (6 bases). The CDR3 is made up of 14 amino acids. Germline CDR1 and CDR2: MNHEY and SVGAGI. The ends were cut back, 8 bases at V and 5 bases at J, with 13 bases in the middle. CDR3 coding DNA: TGTGCCAGCCAGTCAGGGGCCGATAATTCACCCCTCCACTTT. Its protein product is CASQSGADNSPLHF.

The gene calls are TRBV19 and TRBJ2-5; TRBD1 agrees at 8 bases. Germline V CDR1 and CDR2: LNHDA, SQIVND (reference sequence). The trim removed 3 bases at V and 5 bases at J, leaving 5 bases unmatched. The CDR3 is made up of 14 amino acids. Written as DNA, the CDR3 is TGTGCCAGTAGTATTCGGACAGGGAAGGAGACCCAGTACTTC. Its protein product is CASSIRTGKETQYF. The full variable domain, its missing parts supplied by reference TRBV19 and TRBJ2-5, is DGGITQSPKYLFRKEGQNVTLSCEQNLNHDAMYWYRQDPGQGLRLIYYSQIVNDFQKGDIAEGYSVSREKKESFPLTVTSAQKNPTAFYLCASSIRTGKETQYFGPGTRLLVL.

The chain links TRBV3-1 (or the pseudogene TRBV3-2) to TRBJ2-5, with D possibly matching TRBD2 (7 bases). Deletions cut 2 bases from V and 8 bases from J, with 15 bases between. The CDR3 length is 14 residues. Germline V lookup: CDR1 LGHDT, CDR2 YNNKEL (reference sequence). The CDR3 is CASSQKRDMETQYF. The DNA for the CDR3 is TGTGCCAGCAGCCAAAAGCGGGACATGGAAACCCAGTACTTC.

The gene calls are TRBV30 and TRBJ2-7, with 7 bases identical to TRBD2. Germline V gene sequence: CDR1 GTSNPN, CDR2 SVGIG (reference sequence). V lost 3 bases to trimming and J lost 6 bases; unmatched junction nucleotides: 11. CDR3 length equals 14 residues. This CDR3 is CAWRSWRGRGEQYF. For the CDR3, the DNA is TGTGCCTGGAGGTCTTGGCGGGGGAGGGGCGAGCAGTACTTC.